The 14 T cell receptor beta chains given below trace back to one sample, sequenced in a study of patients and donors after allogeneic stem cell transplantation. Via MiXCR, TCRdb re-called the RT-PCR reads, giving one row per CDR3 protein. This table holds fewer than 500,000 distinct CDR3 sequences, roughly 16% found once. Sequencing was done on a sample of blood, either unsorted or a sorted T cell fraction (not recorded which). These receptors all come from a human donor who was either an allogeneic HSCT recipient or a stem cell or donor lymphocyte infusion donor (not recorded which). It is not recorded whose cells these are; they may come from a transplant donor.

The CDR3: CASGPGTGGHTGELFF. The CDR3 region has the DNA TGTGCCAGCGGGCCCGGGACAGGCGGCCACACCGGGGAGCTGTTTTTT. The chain uses TRBV27 and TRBJ2-2; TRBD1 matches 8 bases. The V gene's germline CDR1 is MNHEY and CDR2 SMNVEV (reference sequence). The length of the CDR3 is 16 residues. V shed 8 bases and J 3 bases; nucleotides not matched to a gene: 11.

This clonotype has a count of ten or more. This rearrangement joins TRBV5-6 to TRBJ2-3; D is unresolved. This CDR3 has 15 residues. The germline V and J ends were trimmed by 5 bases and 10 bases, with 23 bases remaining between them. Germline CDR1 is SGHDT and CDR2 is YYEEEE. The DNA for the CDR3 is TGTGCCAGCAGTCCCCGGACCACACAGATACGTTCGCAGTATTTT. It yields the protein CASSPRTTQIRSQYF.

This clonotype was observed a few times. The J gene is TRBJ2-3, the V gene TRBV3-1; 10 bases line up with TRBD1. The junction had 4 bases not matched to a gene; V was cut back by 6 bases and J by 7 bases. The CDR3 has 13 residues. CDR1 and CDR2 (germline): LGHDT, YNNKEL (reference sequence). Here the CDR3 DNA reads TGTGCCAGCAGGACAGGGGGCGTAAATACGCAGTATTTT. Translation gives CASRTGGVNTQYF.

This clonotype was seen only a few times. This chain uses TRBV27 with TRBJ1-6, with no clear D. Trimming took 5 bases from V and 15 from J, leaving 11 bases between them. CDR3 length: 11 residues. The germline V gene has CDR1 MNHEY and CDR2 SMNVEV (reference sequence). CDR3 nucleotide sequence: TGTGCCAGCAGTCCCGGCGGCAACCTCCACTTT. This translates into CASSPGGNLHF.

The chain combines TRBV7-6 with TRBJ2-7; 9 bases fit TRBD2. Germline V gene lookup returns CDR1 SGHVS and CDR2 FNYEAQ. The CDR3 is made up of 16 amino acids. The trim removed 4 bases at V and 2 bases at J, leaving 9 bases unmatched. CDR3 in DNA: TGTGCCAGCAGCTCATTAGCGGGAGCGCTAACCTACGAGCAGTACTTC. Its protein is CASSSLAGALTYEQYF.

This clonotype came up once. In nucleotides, the CDR3 is TGTGCCAGCAGCCCGACAGTTAAGAGCAATCAGCCCCAGCATTTT. Amino acid sequence: CASSPTVKSNQPQHF. The chain combines TRBV3-1 with TRBJ1-5; possible D gene TRBD1, 5 bases. Germline-derived CDR1 and CDR2 are LGHDT and YNNKEL (reference sequence). V lost 4 bases and J 1 base, leaving 11 bases between the germline ends. The CDR3 runs 15 residues.

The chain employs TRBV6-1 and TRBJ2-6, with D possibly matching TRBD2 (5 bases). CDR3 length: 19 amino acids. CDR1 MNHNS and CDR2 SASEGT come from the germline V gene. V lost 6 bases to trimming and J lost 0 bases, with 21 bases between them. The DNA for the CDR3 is TGTGCCAGCAGAGTAGGAGGAGGAGTGCCACTCTCTGGGGCCAACGTCCTGACTTTC. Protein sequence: CASRVGGGVPLSGANVLTF.

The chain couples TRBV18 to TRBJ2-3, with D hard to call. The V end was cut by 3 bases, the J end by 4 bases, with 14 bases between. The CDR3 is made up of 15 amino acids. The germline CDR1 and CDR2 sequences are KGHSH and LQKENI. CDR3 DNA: TGTGCCAGCTCACCTCTCGCCTCCATGGCAGATACGCAGTATTTT. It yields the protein CASSPLASMADTQYF. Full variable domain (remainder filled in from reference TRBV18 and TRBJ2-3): NAGVMQNPRHLVRRRGQEARLRCSPMKGHSHVYWYRQLPEEGLKFMVYLQKENIIDESGMPKERFSAEFPKEGPSILRIQQVVRGDSAAYFCASSPLASMADTQYFGPGTRLTVL.

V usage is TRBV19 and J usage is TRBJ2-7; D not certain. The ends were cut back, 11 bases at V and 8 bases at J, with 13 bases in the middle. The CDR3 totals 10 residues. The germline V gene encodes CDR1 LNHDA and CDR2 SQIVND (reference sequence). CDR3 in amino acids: CAPGVYQQYF. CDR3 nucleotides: TGTGCCCCTGGAGTGTACCAGCAGTACTTC.

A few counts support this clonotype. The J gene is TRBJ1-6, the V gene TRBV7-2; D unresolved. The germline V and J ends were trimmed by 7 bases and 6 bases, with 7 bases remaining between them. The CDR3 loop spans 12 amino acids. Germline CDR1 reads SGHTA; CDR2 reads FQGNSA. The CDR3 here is CASTDPNSPLHF. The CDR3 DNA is TGTGCCAGCACCGACCCTAATTCACCCCTCCACTTT.

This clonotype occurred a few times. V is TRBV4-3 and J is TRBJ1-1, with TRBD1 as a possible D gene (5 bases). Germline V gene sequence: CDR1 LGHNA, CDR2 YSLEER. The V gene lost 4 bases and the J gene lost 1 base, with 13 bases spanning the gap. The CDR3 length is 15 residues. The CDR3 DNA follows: TGCGCCAGCAGCCCCAAGGGACGAAGGAACACTGAAGCTTTCTTT. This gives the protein CASSPKGRRNTEAFF.

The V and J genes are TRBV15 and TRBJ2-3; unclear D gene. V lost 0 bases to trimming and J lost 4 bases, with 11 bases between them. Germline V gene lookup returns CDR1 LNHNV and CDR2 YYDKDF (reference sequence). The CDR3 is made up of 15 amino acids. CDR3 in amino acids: CATSRDDKAPDTQYF. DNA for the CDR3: TGTGCCACCAGCAGAGATGACAAGGCCCCAGATACGCAGTATTTT.

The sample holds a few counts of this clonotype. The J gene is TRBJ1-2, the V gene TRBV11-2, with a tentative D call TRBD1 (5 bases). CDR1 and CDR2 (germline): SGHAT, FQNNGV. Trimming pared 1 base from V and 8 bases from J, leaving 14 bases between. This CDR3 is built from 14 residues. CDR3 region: CASSLGGSKGGYTF. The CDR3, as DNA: TGTGCCAGCAGCTTAGGGGGGAGTAAAGGCGGCTACACCTTC.

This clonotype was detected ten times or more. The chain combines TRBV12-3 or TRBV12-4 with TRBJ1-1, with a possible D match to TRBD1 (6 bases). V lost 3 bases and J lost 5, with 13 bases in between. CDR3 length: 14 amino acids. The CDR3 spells CASSFGGRRTEAFF. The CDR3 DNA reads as TGTGCCAGCAGTTTCGGGGGGCGAAGAACTGAAGCTTTCTTT.